The clone carrying this T cell receptor beta chain was observed a single time. Its specificity is not known. Combining a sample-barcoded 5' primer with a J-beta primer mix, a second PCR ran for roughly 7 to 12 cycles. MiXCR was run by TCRdb on the 5' RACE reads, yielding one entry per CDR3 protein. The sample has around 580,000 distinct CDR3 sequences, roughly 48% seen once. The data were obtained in a study of blood T cells in healthy people across ages. Broader study findings: It was the long-lived donors that had more naive CD4+ cells and higher diversity than aged donors.

The CDR3 length is 16 residues. Trimming took 0 bases from V and 7 from J, leaving 16 bases between them. Germline V gene lookup returns CDR1 LNHNV and CDR2 YYDKDF (reference sequence). The donors, all healthy, were Caucasians living in Russia, aged about 6 to 90. Every sample yielded at least 6.5 million isolated PBMCs. The chain has TRBV15 and TRBJ1-5, with unresolved D. Sequenced sample: blood. The TCR comes from an elderly man in good health. The CDR3 DNA reads as TGTGCCACCAGCAGAGATCGAATAGGGCAGAAACAGCCCCAGCATTTT. Its translation: CATSRDRIGQKQPQHF.